This T cell receptor beta chain is drawn from a study of T cells in Graves' hyperthyroidism and ophthalmopathy (dated by TCRdb to about 2019). As for the study more broadly: Peripheral blood samples were taken at the time of initial diagnosis, prior to any treatment. The paper reports TCR Vbeta CDR3 sequencing of roughly 140 peripheral blood samples: around 45 ophthalmopathy, 70 to 85 hyperthyroidism and around 17 progressor patients. Once sampling was done, hyperthyroidism patients were given methimazole at a starting dose of 30 mg daily, whereas ophthalmopathy patients were given high-dose intravenous methylprednisolone. The 80 to 100 discovery patients were randomly divided into training and test sets at a 7:3 ratio. Whether ophthalmopathy could be predicted prospectively was tested in an independent validation cohort made up of under 20 hyperthyroidism patients plus 17 patients who later progressed to ophthalmopathy. A discovery cohort of about a hundred patients, roughly 45 with Graves' ophthalmopathy and approximately 55 with stable Graves' hyperthyroidism, was used to find distinguishing TCR V-J signatures. In addition, the study compared T-cell repertoires in thyroid tissue and in blood from roughly six Graves' hyperthyroidism patients.

Points the paper makes about the study in general: In validation, progression to ophthalmopathy was predicted by the model with roughly 71% sensitivity and roughly 76% specificity, a median of approximately 6.5 months before onset. Most expanded thyroid clonotypes (frequency above 0.001) were also detected in blood, a finding suggesting that blood repertoires may reflect thyroid immune responses. Sample size was not statistically predetermined, and investigators were not blinded to group allocation. In cross-validation, a model built on a 13 V-J signature told ophthalmopathy apart from stable hyperthyroidism with under 90% sensitivity and roughly 81% specificity, and in testing the same model reached 80%/75%.

The CDR3 holds 15 amino acids from the cysteine to the phenylalanine. Just the 45-base CDR3 DNA is kept, in frame starting at base 1. The junction carries 10 bases between V and J, which are trimmed by 2 bases and 0 bases respectively. As encoded in the germline V gene, CDR1 is MDHEN while CDR2 is SYDVKM. Graves' hyperthyroidism was defined as stable when no progression to ophthalmopathy occurred over 18 months of follow-up. The hyperthyroidism patients were between 18 and 65 years old and newly diagnosed, with a disease duration of less than 2 months. Patients with uncontrolled infections, other autoimmune diseases, pregnancy or lactation were excluded. Diagnoses relied on clinical symptoms, serum thyroxine and TRAb, thyroid ultrasound and orbital computed tomography. PBMCs were isolated from 7.5 to 10 ml of fresh peripheral blood by Ficoll-Paque density gradient centrifugation. Trizol reagent was used to extract total RNA, and RNA quality was then checked on an Agilent 2100 Bioanalyzer.

At least ten counts were recorded for this clonotype. Its antigen target is currently unknown. No much larger clonotype is one base removed from it; base qualities were not supplied. The TCR beta CDR3 regions were amplified from RNA transcripts. For the first round of RT-PCR on the TCR CDR3, the HTBI primer set was used together with the Qiagen OneStep RT-PCR kit. The libraries were constructed in a second round of multiplex PCR and then size-selected and purified. Paired-end sequencing of the libraries was performed with 100 bp reads on an Illumina HiSeq2000. The study's processing was this. SOAPnuke was used to process the raw data, removing reads that contained adapters or uncalled bases, had a mean Phred below 15, or lacked an exact match to the constant primer or identifier. COPE v1.2.5 was used to merge high-quality paired reads, and clonotypes were defined as unique nucleotide sequences. MiTCR v1.1 was used to align the clonotypes against IMGT TRBV, TRBD and TRBJ reference segments. Only V-J combinations with frequency above 0.0001, covering about 99% of repertoires, were analysed. A TCS score was defined as the ratio of F50 (clonal expansion) to E x V (chaos), with BLOSUM62-based TCRdist applied between CDR3 peptides within each V-J. Welch's t-statistics and random forest reduced around 520 V-J features to around 14, which were used in a naive Bayes classifier (R e1071). TCRdb cleaned the public reads at Q25 with fastp, built clones with MiXCR and kept in-frame beta chains. All rows with the same CDR3 protein become a single entry with the most common DNA and genes. These V and J calls originate from TCRdb's pipeline instead of the authors' own analysis. The sample records around 690,000 distinct CDR3 sequences, 17% of which are singletons. In total, the top ten clones hold about 16% of the sample.

The sequence was collected from a man over 45 with Graves' hyperthyroidism. Sequencing was carried out using blood. Recombination joined TRBV28 with TRBJ1-1; matching of 5 bases hints at TRBD1 as the D gene. The nucleotides are TGTGCCAGCAGTTTACAGGGAGAAATGAACACTGAAGCTTTCTTT. Its protein is CASSLQGEMNTEAFF.